The 3 T cell receptor beta chains below come from one sample, sequenced in a study of PD-1 blockade in classical Hodgkin lymphoma. Sample time point: cycle 4 day 1 (C4D1), after five to seven weeks of nivolumab. All patients relapsed after autologous stem cell transplantation, and brentuximab vedotin exposure varied. Produced via immunoSEQ multiplex PCR; TCRdb's table is partial and in-frame only. Here the sample spans approximately 45,000 clones, less than 75% being singletons. Here the sequenced sample was peripheral blood mononuclear cells (PBMCs), taken before the fourth cycle of nivolumab. Every receptor here comes from a human donor with classical Hodgkin lymphoma.

The chain has TRBV27 and TRBJ2-7; TRBD1 aligns across 9 bases. This CDR3 has 15 residues. V dropped 5 bases and J dropped 2; count of bases not matched to a gene: 7. The V gene's germline CDR1 is MNHEY and CDR2 SMNVEV (reference sequence). Here the CDR3 DNA reads TGTGCCAGCAGTATAACCGGGACAGGGACCTACGAGCAGTACTTC. Encoded protein: CASSITGTGTYEQYF.

This chain links TRBV6-5 with TRBJ2-7, with TRBD2 matching over 14 bases. This CDR3 contains 14 residues. Germline V gene data show CDR1 as MNHEY and CDR2 as SVGAGI. V was clipped by 6 bases and J by 4 bases; unmatched bases: 2. The CDR3: CASSRTSGGYEQYF. CDR3 DNA: TGTGCCAGCAGCCGGACTAGCGGGGGGTACGAGCAGTACTTC.

In its sample, this clone was seen a few times. The chain employs TRBV7-2 and TRBJ1-5; 7 nucleotides agree with TRBD1. Trimming removed 1 base from V and 5 bases from J; junction bases left unmatched: 2. The germline V gene has CDR1 SGHTA and CDR2 FQGNSA. The CDR3 is 14 residues long. The DNA for the CDR3 is TGTGCCAGCAGCTTAGGACAGGGTCATCAGCCCCAGCATTTT. This encodes CASSLGQGHQPQHF. The variable domain in full, completed from reference TRBV7-2 and TRBJ1-5, reads GAGVSQSPSNKVTEKGKDVELRCDPISGHTALYWYRQSLGQGLEFLIYFQGNSAPDKSGLPSDRFSAERTGGSVSTLTIQRTQQEDSAVYLCASSLGQGHQPQHFGDGTRLSIL.